The 12 T cell receptor beta chains listed next were all sequenced from one sample in a study of T-cell memory formation after mild COVID-19. TCRdb analysed the 5' RACE reads with MiXCR anew, one entry per CDR3 protein. This repertoire shows around 440,000 distinct CDR3 sequences, around a sixth found once; its top ten account for 9% to 15%. Sequenced input: PBMCs or a T cell subset sorted from them (not recorded which). Receptors originate from an adult woman who had mild COVID-19 (a few samples of this study predate the infection). Cell type and time point are not known.

This chain joins TRBV23-1 and TRBJ2-2; 8 nucleotides match TRBD1. TRBV23-1 is reported as an ORF; its role is uncertain. With V trimmed by 6 bases and J by 5 bases, 2 bases remained unmatched. The CDR3 consists of 13 residues. The CDR3 DNA follows: TGCGCCAGCAGGGACAGGGAGACCGGGGAGCTGTTTTTT. This sequence encodes CASRDRETGELFF.

The V call is TRBV7-9, the J call TRBJ2-6, with TRBD2 matching 8 bases. CDR3 length: 19 residues. J lost 4 bases, V lost 6 bases, and 17 bases had no gene match. Germline V gene lookup returns CDR1 SEHNR and CDR2 FQNEAQ (reference sequence). CDR3 DNA: TGTGCCAGCAGATCCCGAGTTCGGACTAGCCATTCAGGGGCCAACGTCCTGACTTTC. Its protein is CASRSRVRTSHSGANVLTF.

This clonotype was picked up many times. The chain recombines TRBV24-1 with TRBJ1-5; D is unresolved. Between the trimmed V and J ends, which lost 2 bases and 3 bases, there was a span of 19 bases. This CDR3 contains 18 residues. Germline assignment: CDR1 KGHDR and CDR2 SFDVKD. The chain's CDR3 is CATSDSQDVWALNQPQHF. In nucleotides, the CDR3 is TGTGCCACCAGTGATTCCCAGGACGTATGGGCCCTCAATCAGCCCCAGCATTTT.

V gene TRBV5-6 combines with J gene TRBJ2-1, with 7 bases identical to TRBD1. This CDR3 contains 15 residues. V shed 4 bases and J 6 bases; nucleotides not matched to a gene: 10. Germline CDR1 reads SGHDT; CDR2 reads YYEEEE. The CDR3 loop reads CASSPNRRGFNEQFF. CDR3 nucleotides: TGTGCCAGCAGCCCGAACCGCAGGGGGTTCAATGAGCAGTTCTTC.

The chain links TRBV24-1 to TRBJ2-2; D uncertain. The germline V gene has CDR1 KGHDR and CDR2 SFDVKD. CDR3 length equals 15 residues. Trimming took off 9 bases at V and 3 bases at J, with 16 bases between the two ends. CDR3 nucleotide sequence: TGTGCCACCCAAGGCCCGCAGAGCTACACCGGGGAGCTGTTTTTT. It translates to CATQGPQSYTGELFF.

This rearrangement joins TRBV7-3 to TRBJ2-3; tentative D call: TRBD2 (6 bases). CDR3 length equals 15 residues. CDR1 and CDR2 from the germline V gene are SGHTA and FQGTGA. Deletions cut 3 bases from V and 4 bases from J, with 14 bases between. The DNA of the CDR3 is TGTGCCAGCAGCTTCTCGCGGGGTAGGGCAGATACGCAGTATTTT. It yields the protein CASSFSRGRADTQYF. Full variable domain (remainder filled in from reference TRBV7-3 and TRBJ2-3): GAGVSQTPSNKVTEKGKYVELRCDPISGHTALYWYRQSLGQGPEFLIYFQGTGAADDSGLPNDRFFAVRPEGSVSTLKIQRTERGDSAVYLCASSFSRGRADTQYFGPGTRLTVL.

This clonotype was recorded at least ten times. CDR3 in amino acids: CATTPASTNTGELFF. CDR3 bases: TGTGCCACCACACCAGCGAGTACGAACACCGGGGAGCTGTTTTTT. This chain joins TRBV3-1 and TRBJ2-2; unclear D gene. The CDR3 has 15 residues. Trimming took off 10 bases at V and 0 bases at J, with 15 bases between the two ends. Germline V gives CDR1 LGHDT, CDR2 YNNKEL (reference sequence). The variable domain in full, with the rest retrieved from reference TRBV3-1 and TRBJ2-2, is DTAVSQTPKYLVTQMGNDKSIKCEQNLGHDTMYWYKQDSKKFLKIMFSYNNKELIINETVPNRFSPKSPDKAHLNLHINSLELGDSAVYFCATTPASTNTGELFFGEGSRLTVL.

This clonotype was counted between two and nine times. The rearrangement links TRBV11-2 to TRBJ1-2; D remains ambiguous. This CDR3 region has 14 residues. Trimming shortened V by 7 bases and J by 1 base, and 13 bases separated the two germline ends. The germline CDR1 and CDR2 sequences are SGHAT and FQNNGV. In nucleotides, the CDR3 is TGTGCCAGCACCCCTTTGACGATTAACTATGGCTACACCTTC. This translates into CASTPLTINYGYTF.

V is TRBV7-9 and J is TRBJ1-1; D call uncertain. Germline CDR1 SEHNR, CDR2 FQNEAQ (reference sequence). Trimming took off 0 bases at V and 4 bases at J, with 6 bases between the two ends. This CDR3 has 13 amino acids. The CDR3 bases are TGTGCCAGCAGCTTAGCGGATGGCACTGAAGCTTTCTTT. Translating it yields CASSLADGTEAFF.

This clonotype was seen a handful of times. V and J are TRBV7-2 and TRBJ2-7, with 9 positions matching TRBD1. CDR3 length equals 15 residues. The V and J ends lost 5 bases and 9 bases, in that order; junction bases with no gene match: 14. CDR1 and CDR2 from the germline V gene are SGHTA and FQGNSA. As DNA, the CDR3 is TGTGCCAGCAGCATTGACAGGGGGAGGGGCACGGGGCAGTACTTC. It yields the protein CASSIDRGRGTGQYF.

CDR3 region: CSARDETNYGYTF. DNA for the CDR3: TGCAGCGCCCGGGACGAAACTAACTATGGCTACACCTTC. The V and J genes are TRBV29-1 and TRBJ1-2; tentatively, D is TRBD1 (5 bases). V dropped 7 bases and J dropped 0 bases, with 12 bases sitting between them. CDR1 is SQVTM and CDR2 is ANQGSEA in the germline V gene. This CDR3 comprises 13 residues. The full variable domain, rest sourced from reference TRBV29-1 and TRBJ1-2, is SAVISQKPSRDICQRGTSLTIQCQVDSQVTMMFWYRQQPGQSLTLIATANQGSEATYESGFVIDKFPISRPNLTFSTLTVSNMSPEDSSIYLCSARDETNYGYTFGSGTRLTVV.

This clonotype came up a few times. This chain connects TRBV7-9 to TRBJ1-2; no definite D call. Trimming cost V 1 base and J 8 bases, with 17 bases left between them. The germline CDR1 and CDR2 sequences are SEHNR and FQNEAQ (reference sequence). The CDR3 totals 15 residues. As DNA, the CDR3 is TGTGCCAGCAGCTTAGGCACCGCCGTCTCCGGGGGCTACACCTTC. Translated: CASSLGTAVSGGYTF.